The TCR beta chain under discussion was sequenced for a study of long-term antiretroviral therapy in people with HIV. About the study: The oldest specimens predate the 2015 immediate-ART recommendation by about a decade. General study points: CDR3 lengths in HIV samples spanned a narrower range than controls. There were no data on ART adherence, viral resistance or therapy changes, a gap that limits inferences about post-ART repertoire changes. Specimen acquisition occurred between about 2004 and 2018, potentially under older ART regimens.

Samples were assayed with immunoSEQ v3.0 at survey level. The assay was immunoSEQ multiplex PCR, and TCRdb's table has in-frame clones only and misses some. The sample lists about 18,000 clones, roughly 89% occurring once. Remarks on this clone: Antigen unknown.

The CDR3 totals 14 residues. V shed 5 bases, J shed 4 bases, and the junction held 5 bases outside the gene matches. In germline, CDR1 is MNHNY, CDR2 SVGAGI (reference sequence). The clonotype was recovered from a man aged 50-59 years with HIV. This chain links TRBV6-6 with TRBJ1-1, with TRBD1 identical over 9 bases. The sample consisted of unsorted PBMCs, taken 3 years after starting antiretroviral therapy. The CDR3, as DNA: TGTGCCAGCAGTACCAGGGACAGGGTCACTGAAGCTTTCTTT. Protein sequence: CASSTRDRVTEAFF.